The clone carrying this T cell receptor (beta chain) was counted a few times. Its antigen is unknown. The record originates from a study of beta chain features in type 1 diabetes. Whole-study context: Sorted cells, 90 million to 120 million in number, were examined across all samples.

The sequenced template was cDNA made from the entire isolated RNA. Here immunoSEQ multiplex PCR was the method, and the copy in TCRdb shows in-frame clones only, minus some. The sample holds hundreds of thousands of clones; around an eighth are singletons and the top ten take 0.03% to 0.04%. The CDR3 is 15 residues long. Trimming shortened V by 3 bases and J by 13 bases, and 19 bases separated the two germline ends. Germline-derived CDR1 and CDR2 are MDHEN and SYDVKM. Study-level results: Shorter TCRB CDR3s, moderately but significantly so, marked every one of the four CD4+ subsets in Type 1 diabetes patients.

Sample: naive CD4+ T cells from blood. The clonotype comes from a man aged 18 to 35 with type 1 diabetes. V is TRBV28 and J is TRBJ1-6, with D maybe TRBD1 (6 bases). The CDR3 sequence is CASSLADSSFGPLHF. Here the CDR3 DNA reads TGTGCCAGCAGTTTGGCGGACAGTTCCTTCGGGCCCCTCCACTTT.